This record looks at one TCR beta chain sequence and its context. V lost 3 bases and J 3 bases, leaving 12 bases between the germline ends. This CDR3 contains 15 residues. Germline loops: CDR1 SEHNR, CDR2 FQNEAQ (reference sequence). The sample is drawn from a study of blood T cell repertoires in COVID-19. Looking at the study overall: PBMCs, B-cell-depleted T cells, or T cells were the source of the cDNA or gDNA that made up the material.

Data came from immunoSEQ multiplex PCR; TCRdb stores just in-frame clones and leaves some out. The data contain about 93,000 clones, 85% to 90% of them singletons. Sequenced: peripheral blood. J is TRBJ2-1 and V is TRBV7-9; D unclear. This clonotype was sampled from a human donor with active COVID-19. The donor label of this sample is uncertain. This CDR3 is CASSLGQFYYNEQFF. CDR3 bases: TGTGCCAGCAGCTTGGGCCAGTTCTACTACAATGAGCAGTTCTTC.